The rows below give T cell receptor beta chains drawn from one sample of a study of T cell responses to AZD1222 COVID-19 vaccine. Here immunoSEQ multiplex PCR was the method, and the copy in TCRdb shows in-frame clones only, minus some. The data hold approximately 170,000 clones, with around 94% observed a single time. The sequenced sample was peripheral blood, obtained 28 days after the second AZD1222 dose. The receptors come from an adult who received the AZD1222 COVID-19 vaccine. Both conserved end residues are part of each CDR3. A D gene is named only where the DNA matches it firmly. Expanded clones get a size class; other rows say once, few or many, or leave the size out.

D gene: NA; V gene: TRBV28; clone size: NA; J gene: TRBJ1-4; CDR3 DNA: TGTGCCAGCTCCCAAGTTTATGAAAAACTGTTTTTT; CDR3 protein: CASSQVYEKLFF
D gene: NA; V gene: TRBV19; clone size: NA; J gene: TRBJ1-4; CDR3 DNA: TGTGCCAGTACCTCTCGCCCCGGAGGAGAAAAACTGTTTTTT; CDR3 protein: CASTSRPGGEKLFF
D gene: NA; V gene: TRBV7-7; clone size: NA; J gene: TRBJ2-2; CDR3 DNA: TGTGCCAGCAGCTTAGGCCTGGGGGCGGCGGGGGAGCTGTTTTTT; CDR3 protein: CASSLGLGAAGELFF
D gene: NA; V gene: TRBV30; clone size: NA; J gene: TRBJ2-3; CDR3 DNA: TGTGCCTGGGGGTCGGGAGATACGCAGTATTTT; CDR3 protein: CAWGSGDTQYF
D gene: NA; V gene: TRBV19; clone size: NA; J gene: TRBJ1-5; CDR3 DNA: TGTGCCAGTAGTACATCCCACAGGAATCAGCCCCAGCATTTT; CDR3 protein: CASSTSHRNQPQHF
D gene: NA; V gene: TRBV15; clone size: NA; J gene: TRBJ2-7; CDR3 DNA: TGTGCCACCAGCAGAGACCCTCTTGCCTACGAGCAGTACTTC; CDR3 protein: CATSRDPLAYEQYF
D gene: NA; V gene: TRBV5-1; clone size: NA; J gene: TRBJ1-5; CDR3 DNA: TGCGCCAGCAGCTTCGGATCCAATCAGCCCCAGCATTTT; CDR3 protein: CASSFGSNQPQHF
D gene: TRBD1; V gene: TRBV9; clone size: once; J gene: TRBJ1-2; CDR3 DNA: TGTGCCAGCAGCGTGGGGACAGGGGGTAATAAGGGCTACACCTTC; CDR3 protein: CASSVGTGGNKGYTF
D gene: NA; V gene: TRBV5-6; clone size: NA; J gene: TRBJ1-3; CDR3 DNA: TGTGCCAGCAGCGCCTCCGGGACTCCAAACACCATATATTTT; CDR3 protein: CASSASGTPNTIYF
D gene: TRBD1; V gene: TRBV2; clone size: NA; J gene: TRBJ1-1; CDR3 DNA: TGTGCCTGCCATAGGTTCGGGACAGCGAACACTGAAGCTTTCTTT; CDR3 protein: CACHRFGTANTEAFF
D gene: NA; V gene: TRBV10-3; clone size: NA; J gene: TRBJ1-5; CDR3 DNA: TGTGCCATCAGGGGAGAAGGAGATCATCAGCCCCAGCATTTT; CDR3 protein: CAIRGEGDHQPQHF
D gene: TRBD1; V gene: TRBV18; clone size: NA; J gene: TRBJ1-6; CDR3 DNA: TGTGCCAGCTCACCAGAGCTCGGGACAGGGGTAGGATCACCCCTCCACTTT; CDR3 protein: CASSPELGTGVGSPLHF
D gene: NA; V gene: TRBV19; clone size: NA; J gene: TRBJ2-3; CDR3 DNA: TGTGCCTCAAAGGATGGGCCATCCGTTTCCGATACGCAGTATTTT; CDR3 protein: CASKDGPSVSDTQYF
D gene: TRBD1; V gene: TRBV7-8; clone size: NA; J gene: TRBJ2-2; CDR3 DNA: TGTGCCAGCAGCTTGGACAGGGGGCGAGAGCTGTTTTTT; CDR3 protein: CASSLDRGRELFF
D gene: NA; V gene: TRBV11-2; clone size: NA; J gene: TRBJ2-1; CDR3 DNA: TGTGCCAGCCGCACGACCTCTAACTACAATGAGCAGTTCTTC; CDR3 protein: CASRTTSNYNEQFF
D gene: NA; V gene: TRBV7-8; clone size: few; J gene: TRBJ1-4; CDR3 DNA: TGTGCCAGCAGCTACGGGGCGACCCCAGGAAAACTGTTTTTT; CDR3 protein: CASSYGATPGKLFF
D gene: NA; V gene: TRBV18; clone size: NA; J gene: TRBJ2-1; CDR3 DNA: TGTGCCAGCTCACCGGTCCGGGAGAAATCGGATGAGCAGTTCTTC; CDR3 protein: CASSPVREKSDEQFF
D gene: NA; V gene: TRBV18; clone size: NA; J gene: TRBJ2-7; CDR3 DNA: TGTGCCAGCTCACCACCGGTAAGAAGGGCAGCGCAGTACTTC; CDR3 protein: CASSPPVRRAAQYF
D gene: NA; V gene: TRBV6-5; clone size: NA; J gene: TRBJ1-2; CDR3 DNA: TGTGCCAGCTCACCGGGACCGAACTATGGCTACACCTTC; CDR3 protein: CASSPGPNYGYTF
D gene: TRBD2; V gene: TRBV19; clone size: NA; J gene: TRBJ2-7; CDR3 DNA: TGTGCCAGTAGTCCGGCTAGCGGGATAGGTTACGAGCAGTACTTC; CDR3 protein: CASSPASGIGYEQYF
D gene: NA; V gene: TRBV29-1; clone size: NA; J gene: TRBJ1-2; CDR3 DNA: TGCAGCGTTACGCGATCGGATGGCTACACCTTC; CDR3 protein: CSVTRSDGYTF
D gene: NA; V gene: TRBV2; clone size: once; J gene: TRBJ2-3; CDR3 DNA: TGTGCCAGCAGTGAAAGCCCAGATACGCAGTATTTT; CDR3 protein: CASSESPDTQYF
D gene: NA; V gene: TRBV6-5; clone size: NA; J gene: TRBJ2-7; CDR3 DNA: TGTGCCACCACTGCCGTCGGACCCTACGAGCAGTACTTC; CDR3 protein: CATTAVGPYEQYF
D gene: NA; V gene: TRBV6-5; clone size: NA; J gene: TRBJ2-1; CDR3 DNA: TGTGCCAGCAGTTACACCCGGAACTCGAACAATGAGCAGTTCTTC; CDR3 protein: CASSYTRNSNNEQFF
D gene: NA; V gene: TRBV7-7; clone size: NA; J gene: TRBJ2-1; CDR3 DNA: TGTGCCAGCAGCCCAGGATTAGCCGGCTGGTCCTACAATGAGCAGTTCTTC; CDR3 protein: CASSPGLAGWSYNEQFF
D gene: NA; V gene: TRBV2; clone size: NA; J gene: TRBJ2-1; CDR3 DNA: TGTGCCAGCAGTGCCCCCTTTTACAATGAGCAGTTCTTC; CDR3 protein: CASSAPFYNEQFF
D gene: NA; V gene: TRBV29-1; clone size: NA; J gene: TRBJ2-7; CDR3 DNA: TGCAGCGTTGAAAAGGTTAGCTCCTACGAGCAGTACTTC; CDR3 protein: CSVEKVSSYEQYF
D gene: TRBD2; V gene: TRBV30; clone size: NA; J gene: TRBJ2-3; CDR3 DNA: TGTGCTTTTGCCTGGGCTAGCGGGTTAGCGAGCACAGATACGCAGTATTTT; CDR3 protein: CAFAWASGLASTDTQYF
D gene: TRBD1; V gene: TRBV7-8; clone size: NA; J gene: TRBJ1-2; CDR3 DNA: TGTGCCAGCAGCTTAAGGGGCGGGACAGGGGTCTATGGCTACACCTTC; CDR3 protein: CASSLRGGTGVYGYTF
D gene: TRBD1; V gene: TRBV7-9; clone size: NA; J gene: TRBJ1-6; CDR3 DNA: TGTGCCAGCAGCTTTTACAGGGGAGGCGGCTCACCCCTCCACTTT; CDR3 protein: CASSFYRGGGSPLHF
D gene: TRBD2; V gene: TRBV7-2; clone size: once; J gene: TRBJ2-1; CDR3 DNA: TGTGCCAGCAGAGGACTAGCGGGGTACAATGAGCAGTTCTTC; CDR3 protein: CASRGLAGYNEQFF
D gene: NA; V gene: TRBV7-9; clone size: NA; J gene: TRBJ2-2; CDR3 DNA: TGTGCCAGCAGCCTACAGATAACAGGGACCACCGGGGAGCTGTTTTTT; CDR3 protein: CASSLQITGTTGELFF
D gene: NA; V gene: TRBV11-2; clone size: NA; J gene: TRBJ1-1; CDR3 DNA: TGTGCCAGCAGCTTAGCGGGGGGGAGGACTGAAGCTTTCTTT; CDR3 protein: CASSLAGGRTEAFF
D gene: TRBD1; V gene: TRBV30; clone size: NA; J gene: TRBJ1-5; CDR3 DNA: TGTGCCTGGAGTCAGGACAGGGCACAGCCCCAGCATTTT; CDR3 protein: CAWSQDRAQPQHF
D gene: NA; V gene: TRBV29-1; clone size: NA; J gene: TRBJ1-1; CDR3 DNA: TGCAGCGCAGGGACCTGGGAAAGGGCTTTCTTT; CDR3 protein: CSAGTWERAFF
D gene: TRBD2; V gene: TRBV5-1; clone size: few; J gene: TRBJ2-7; CDR3 DNA: TGCGCCAGCAGCCCGCGGGAGACGGGTGAGCAGTACTTC; CDR3 protein: CASSPRETGEQYF
D gene: NA; V gene: TRBV6-1; clone size: NA; J gene: TRBJ2-1; CDR3 DNA: TGTGCCAGCAGTGTGGACTCGATCCGGACCACAAAGGGGAATGAGCAGTTCTTC; CDR3 protein: CASSVDSIRTTKGNEQFF
D gene: NA; V gene: TRBV4-3; clone size: NA; J gene: TRBJ1-2; CDR3 DNA: TGCGCCAGCAGCCAAGACCGGCAACCACTCTATGGCTACACCTTC; CDR3 protein: CASSQDRQPLYGYTF
D gene: TRBD2; V gene: TRBV30; clone size: NA; J gene: TRBJ2-2; CDR3 DNA: TGTGCCTACCGGACTAGTTTACACACCGGGGAGCTGTTTTTT; CDR3 protein: CAYRTSLHTGELFF
D gene: NA; V gene: TRBV25-1; clone size: NA; J gene: TRBJ2-7; CDR3 DNA: TGTGCCAGCAGTGAACGGTCCTCCTACGAGCAGTACTTC; CDR3 protein: CASSERSSYEQYF
D gene: NA; V gene: TRBV7-8; clone size: NA; J gene: TRBJ2-3; CDR3 DNA: TGTGCCAGCAGCTCAGACCTAGCGACAGATACGCAGTATTTT; CDR3 protein: CASSSDLATDTQYF
D gene: NA; V gene: TRBV19; clone size: NA; J gene: TRBJ1-5; CDR3 DNA: TGTGCCAGTAGTTCCTCCGGGACGCTGTCCGATCAGCCCCAGCATTTT; CDR3 protein: CASSSSGTLSDQPQHF
D gene: NA; V gene: TRBV11-2; clone size: NA; J gene: TRBJ2-7; CDR3 DNA: TGTGCCAGCAGCTTAGTCAGCTCCTACGAGCAGTACTTC; CDR3 protein: CASSLVSSYEQYF
D gene: NA; V gene: TRBV20-1; clone size: NA; J gene: TRBJ2-2; CDR3 DNA: TGCAGTGCTAGTAGCGGGGAGCTGTTTTTT; CDR3 protein: CSASSGELFF
D gene: NA; V gene: TRBV18; clone size: once; J gene: TRBJ1-1; CDR3 DNA: TGTGCCAGCTCAGGAGATGGGACGCCGAACACTGAAGCTTTCTTT; CDR3 protein: CASSGDGTPNTEAFF
D gene: NA; V gene: TRBV5-5; clone size: NA; J gene: TRBJ2-5; CDR3 DNA: TGTGCCAGCAGCTTGTGGGGGGCGGAGACCCAGTACTTC; CDR3 protein: CASSLWGAETQYF
D gene: NA; V gene: TRBV3-1/TRBV3-2; clone size: NA; J gene: TRBJ1-1; CDR3 DNA: TGTGCCAGCAGCCAAGTAGCAGGGGTTGGAGCTTTCTTT; CDR3 protein: CASSQVAGVGAFF
D gene: TRBD1; V gene: TRBV28; clone size: NA; J gene: TRBJ1-4; CDR3 DNA: TGTGCCAGCAGTTCGCCCTTGACAGGGGCTAATGAAAAACTGTTTTTT; CDR3 protein: CASSSPLTGANEKLFF
D gene: TRBD2; V gene: TRBV3-1/TRBV3-2; clone size: NA; J gene: TRBJ2-2; CDR3 DNA: TGTGCCAGCAGCCAAGATGGACTAGCGGGAGTCCCCGGGGAGCTGTTTTTT; CDR3 protein: CASSQDGLAGVPGELFF
D gene: NA; V gene: TRBV24-1; clone size: NA; J gene: TRBJ2-2; CDR3 DNA: TGTGCCACCTCCCCCCCTTCGAACACCGGGGAGCTGTTTTTT; CDR3 protein: CATSPPSNTGELFF
D gene: TRBD2; V gene: TRBV10-3; clone size: NA; J gene: TRBJ2-7; CDR3 DNA: TGTGCCATCAGTGGCGGGACTAGCGGGAGGGGTTTCTACGAGCAGTACTTC; CDR3 protein: CAISGGTSGRGFYEQYF
D gene: NA; V gene: TRBV11-2; clone size: NA; J gene: TRBJ2-7; CDR3 DNA: TGTGCCAGCAGCCCCCAACAGGGAAAAGGCCCCTACGAGCAGTACTTC; CDR3 protein: CASSPQQGKGPYEQYF